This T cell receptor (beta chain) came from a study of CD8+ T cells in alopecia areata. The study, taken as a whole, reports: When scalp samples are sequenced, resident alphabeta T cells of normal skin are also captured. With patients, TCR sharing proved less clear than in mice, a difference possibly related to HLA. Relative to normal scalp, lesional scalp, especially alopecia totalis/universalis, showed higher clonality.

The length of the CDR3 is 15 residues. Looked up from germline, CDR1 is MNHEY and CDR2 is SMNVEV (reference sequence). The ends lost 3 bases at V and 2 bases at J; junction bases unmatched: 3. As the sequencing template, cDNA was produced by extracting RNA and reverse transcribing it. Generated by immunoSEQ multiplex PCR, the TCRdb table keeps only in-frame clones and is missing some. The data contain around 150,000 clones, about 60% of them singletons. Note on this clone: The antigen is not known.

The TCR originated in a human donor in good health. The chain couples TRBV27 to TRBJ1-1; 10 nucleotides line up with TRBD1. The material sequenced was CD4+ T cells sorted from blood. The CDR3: CASSFVTGGNTEAFF. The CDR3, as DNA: TGTGCCAGCAGTTTTGTGACAGGGGGCAACACTGAAGCTTTCTTT.